This T cell receptor (beta chain) emerged from a study of cytomegalovirus exposure and HLA in healthy donors. Points on this clone: Its target is unknown.

CDR3 length equals 14 residues. V trimming: 4 bases; J trimming: 1 base; junction bases outside the gene matches: 3. The germline CDR1 and CDR2 sequences are SGDLS and YYNGEE. Sequencing was performed with immunoSEQ multiplex PCR; in TCRdb, only in-frame clones are kept and a portion is missing. This table holds a few hundred thousand clones, around 89% found once. Study-level points and caveats: The investigators catalogued 164 TCR beta chains as cytomegalovirus-associated.

This TCR was recovered from a woman aged 18-29 years in good health and CMV-seronegative. Sequencing used PBMCs. The rearrangement links TRBV9 to TRBJ1-1, with 8 bases lining up with TRBD1. The CDR3 protein is CASSSGQGNTEAFF. Written as DNA, the CDR3 is TGTGCCAGCAGCAGCGGACAGGGGAACACTGAAGCTTTCTTT. Using reference TRBV9 and TRBJ1-1 for the parts outside the CDR3, the full variable domain is DSGVTQTPKHLITATGQRVTLRCSPRSGDLSVYWYQQSLDQGLQFLIQYYNGEERAKGNILERFSAQQFPDLHSELNLSSLELGDSALYFCASSSGQGNTEAFFGQGTRLTVV.